The 3 T cell receptor beta chains in this list originate from one sample, sequenced in a study of CDR3 diversity in severe acne. Using its own MiXCR run on the PCR reads, TCRdb lists one record per CDR3 protein. The sample consists of 79,000 or so distinct CDR3 sequences, 45% to 55% of them appearing once. Input material: blood. These receptors were obtained from a male donor with severe acne vulgaris.

For this clonotype: This likely comes from a read error, as the CDR3 has no conserved phenylalanine or tryptophan at its end. The CDR3 DNA reads TGTGCCAGCGAGGAGCGGGGTTGGGAGACCCAGTACCTC. As protein: CASEERGWETQYL. This chain joins TRBV6-6 and TRBJ2-5, with 7 bases that match TRBD2. Looked up from germline, CDR1 is MNHNY and CDR2 is SVGAGI (reference sequence). The CDR3 is 13 residues long. J gave up 5 bases and V 8 bases, and 8 bases lay outside the gene matches.

As DNA, the CDR3 is TGCAGTGCCTCAGGATTTGCGGGGACTAGACCTTATGAGCAGTTCTTC. Protein product: CSASGFAGTRPYEQFF. The rearrangement links TRBV20-1 to TRBJ2-1, with TRBD2 identical over 8 bases. The CDR3 runs 16 residues. V shed 6 bases and J 8 bases; nucleotides not matched to a gene: 18. CDR1 is DFQATT and CDR2 is SNEGSKA in the germline V gene (reference sequence).

This clonotype came up many times. The chain has TRBV11-3 and TRBJ2-7; D uncertain. The CDR3 runs to 9 residues. The germline V and J ends were trimmed by 6 bases and 7 bases, with 4 bases remaining between them. Germline assignment: CDR1 SGHNT and CDR2 YENEEA. The CDR3 protein is CASRAEQYV. The CDR3 DNA is TGTGCCAGCAGGGCTGAGCAGTACGTC.